The next 11 T cell receptor beta chains were all read from a single sample in a study of Ad26.COV2.S vaccination and SARS-CoV-2 variants. TCRdb's table, derived via immunoSEQ multiplex PCR, lists solely in-frame clones and lacks some. The data contain nearly 400,000 clones, 75% to 90% of them singletons. The treatment denotes: approximately 18 received Ad26.COV2.S at low or high dose, single or two shots; a few received placebo; per-sample allocation not given. After the first vaccine or placebo injection, samples were drawn on day 63. The starting material was peripheral blood, obtained in a trial of Ad26.COV2.S vaccine versus placebo. Receptors originate from a person between 18 and 65 years old who received the Ad26.COV2.S COVID-19 vaccine or a placebo.

V usage is TRBV2 and J usage is TRBJ1-6; weak D call: TRBD1 (5 bases). The CDR3 covers 15 residues. Trimming cost V 8 bases and J 0 bases, with 11 bases left between them. Germline lookup yields CDR1 SNHLY and CDR2 FYNNEI. The CDR3 sequence: CASHGGSSYNSPLHF. The DNA of the CDR3 is TGTGCCAGCCATGGGGGGAGCTCCTATAATTCACCCCTCCACTTT.

The V gene is TRBV5-1, the J gene TRBJ2-3; possibly TRBD1 for D (6 bases). Germline V gives CDR1 SGHRS, CDR2 YFSETQ. The CDR3 contains 14 residues. Trimming cost V 4 bases and J 1 base, with 10 bases left between them. The CDR3 DNA is TGCGCCAGCAGCCCGGACAGAGGCACAGATACGCAGTATTTT. It encodes CASSPDRGTDTQYF.

V gene TRBV6-5 combines with J gene TRBJ1-2, with D unresolved. This CDR3 contains 16 residues. V was pared by 2 bases and J by 3 bases, with 16 bases between. CDR1 is MNHEY, CDR2 SVGAGI, per germline. The CDR3 DNA sequence: TGTGCCAGCAGTTACACACCCCGGTCTTCAGACTATGGCTACACCTTC. Translation: CASSYTPRSSDYGYTF.

The CDR3 sequence is CASSKAGVTLAGEFNEQFF. The DNA for the CDR3 is TGTGCCAGCAGCAAAGCGGGGGTCACACTAGCGGGAGAGTTTAATGAGCAGTTCTTC. The rearrangement joins TRBV21-1 to TRBJ2-1; TRBD2, as called in the table, went unchecked against the DNA. TRBV21-1 is designated a pseudogene. This CDR3 spans 19 amino acids.

This chain joins TRBV7-8 and TRBJ2-1; no clear D gene. The germline V and J ends were trimmed by 1 base and 0 bases, with 13 bases remaining between them. CDR3 length: 17 amino acids. In germline, CDR1 is SGHVS, CDR2 FQNEAQ. CDR3 coding DNA: TGTGCCAGCAGCTTAGGCCTAGGTTCCCGCTCCTACAATGAGCAGTTCTTC. Translated, it gives CASSLGLGSRSYNEQFF.

This clone showed up just a few times. The J gene is TRBJ2-5, the V gene TRBV20-1; unclear D gene. There are 14 residues in the CDR3. V gave up 3 bases and J gave up 5 bases, with 16 bases separating them. CDR1 and CDR2 from the germline V gene are DFQATT and SNEGSKA (reference sequence). Here the CDR3 DNA reads TGCAGTGCTAGTGGTCGAACCGCCATGGAGACCCAGTACTTC. Amino acids: CSASGRTAMETQYF.

To note about this clone: This specimen includes other DNA sequences encoding the same CDR3. The chain has TRBV9 and TRBJ2-7; TRBD2 aligns across 10 bases. V lost 0 bases to trimming and J lost 0 bases; unmatched junction nucleotides: 0. Germline V gene lookup returns CDR1 SGDLS and CDR2 YYNGEE. The CDR3 has 15 amino acids. The CDR3 reads CASSVGTSGSYEQYF. The CDR3 DNA is TGTGCCAGCAGCGTAGGGACTAGCGGCTCCTACGAGCAGTACTTC.

The chain carries TRBV11-2 and TRBJ1-2; weak D call: TRBD1 (5 bases). The CDR3 loop spans 12 amino acids. Trimming shortened V by 2 bases and J by 9 bases, and 10 bases separated the two germline ends. CDR1 SGHAT and CDR2 FQNNGV come from the germline V gene. In DNA form, the CDR3 reads TGTGCCAGCAGCTTAACAGGTCCCCGCTACACCTTC. Translated, it gives CASSLTGPRYTF.

The rearrangement uses TRBV9 and TRBJ1-1; 10 nucleotides line up with TRBD1. After removal of 3 bases from V and 4 bases from J, the junction contained 6 bases not matched to a gene. Germline values: CDR1 SGDLS, CDR2 YYNGEE. This CDR3 region has 15 residues. CDR3: CASSAGQGTGTEAFF. CDR3 nucleotide sequence: TGTGCCAGCAGCGCGGGACAGGGGACAGGCACTGAAGCTTTCTTT.

A single count supports this clone. V usage is TRBV28 and J usage is TRBJ1-5; a weak D match, TRBD1 (5 bases). The length of the CDR3 is 16 residues. The germline V and J ends were trimmed by 3 bases and 1 base, with 13 bases remaining between them. Germline V gene sequence: CDR1 MDHEN, CDR2 SYDVKM. CDR3 coding DNA: TGTGCCAGCAGTTTTCCAGGGAGAGAAAGCAATCAGCCCCAGCATTTT. It encodes CASSFPGRESNQPQHF.

This clone was found a few times. V usage is TRBV7-9 and J usage is TRBJ1-2; TRBD1 matches at 8 bases. Germline CDR1 SEHNR, CDR2 FQNEAQ (reference sequence). V gave up 6 bases and J gave up 6 bases; unmatched junction bases: 6. CDR3 length: 13 residues. CDR3 sequence reads: CASRPGQGHGYTF. The DNA of the CDR3 is TGTGCCAGCAGGCCTGGACAGGGTCATGGCTACACCTTC.